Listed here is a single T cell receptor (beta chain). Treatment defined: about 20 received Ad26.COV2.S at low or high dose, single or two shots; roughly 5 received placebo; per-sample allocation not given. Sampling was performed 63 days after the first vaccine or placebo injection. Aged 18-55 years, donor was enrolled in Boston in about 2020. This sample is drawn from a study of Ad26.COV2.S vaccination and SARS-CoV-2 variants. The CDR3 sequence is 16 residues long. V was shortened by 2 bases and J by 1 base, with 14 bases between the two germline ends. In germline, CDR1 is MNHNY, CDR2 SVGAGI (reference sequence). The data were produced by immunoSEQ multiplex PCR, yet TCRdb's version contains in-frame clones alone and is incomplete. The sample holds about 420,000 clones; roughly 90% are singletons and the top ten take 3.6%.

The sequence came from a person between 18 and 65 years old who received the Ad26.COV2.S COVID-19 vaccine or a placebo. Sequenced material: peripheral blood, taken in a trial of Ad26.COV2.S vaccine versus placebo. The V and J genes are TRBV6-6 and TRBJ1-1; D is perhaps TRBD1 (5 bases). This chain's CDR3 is CASSYLGHGGNTEAFF. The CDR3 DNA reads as TGTGCCAGCAGTTACCTAGGACACGGCGGGAACACTGAAGCTTTCTTT.